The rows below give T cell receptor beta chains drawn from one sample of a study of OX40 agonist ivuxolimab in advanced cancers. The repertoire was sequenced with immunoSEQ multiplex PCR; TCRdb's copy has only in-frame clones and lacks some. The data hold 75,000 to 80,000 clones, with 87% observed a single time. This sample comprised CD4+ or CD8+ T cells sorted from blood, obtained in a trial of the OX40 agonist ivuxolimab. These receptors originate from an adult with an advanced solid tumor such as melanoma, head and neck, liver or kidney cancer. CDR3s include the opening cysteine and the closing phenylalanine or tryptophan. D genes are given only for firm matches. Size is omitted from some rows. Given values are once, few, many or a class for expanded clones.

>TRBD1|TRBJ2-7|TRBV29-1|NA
CSVVAGGLRNEQYF
TGCAGCGTGGTTGCAGGGGGTCTGAGAAACGAGCAGTACTTC
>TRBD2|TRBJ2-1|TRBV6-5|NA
CASSTSGGVRDEQFF
TGTGCCAGCAGCACTAGCGGGGGGGTGAGGGATGAGCAGTTCTTC
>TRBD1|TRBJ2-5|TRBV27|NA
CASGRTGQETQYF
TGTGCCAGCGGACGGACAGGCCAAGAGACCCAGTACTTC
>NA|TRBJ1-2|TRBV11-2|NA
CASSLDRDYGYTF
TGTGCCAGCAGCTTAGATAGAGACTATGGCTACACCTTC
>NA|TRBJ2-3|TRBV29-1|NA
CSVDRRVATDTQYF
TGCAGCGTTGACAGGAGGGTAGCAACAGATACGCAGTATTTT
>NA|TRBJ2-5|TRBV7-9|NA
CASSLTQAVQETQYF
TGTGCCAGCAGCTTAACTCAGGCTGTACAAGAGACCCAGTACTTC
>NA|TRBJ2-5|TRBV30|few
CAWSVPGFGETQYF
TGTGCCTGGAGTGTTCCGGGGTTTGGAGAGACCCAGTACTTC
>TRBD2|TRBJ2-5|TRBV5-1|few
CASSLAGTREETQYF
TGCGCCAGCAGCTTGGCCGGGACTAGAGAGGAGACCCAGTACTTC
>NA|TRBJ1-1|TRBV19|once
CASSETVNTEAFF
TGTGCCAGTAGTGAAACAGTGAACACTGAAGCTTTCTTT
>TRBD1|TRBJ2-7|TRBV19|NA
CASSMAGTGFYEQYF
TGTGCCAGTAGTATGGCCGGGACAGGGTTCTACGAGCAGTACTTC
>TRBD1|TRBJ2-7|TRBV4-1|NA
CASSQEKGGSSYEQYF
TGCGCCAGCAGCCAAGAGAAAGGGGGCTCCTCCTACGAGCAGTACTTC
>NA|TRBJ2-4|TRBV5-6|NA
CASSLVGVVGSKNIQYF
TGTGCCAGCAGCTTGGTGGGGGTGGTCGGGTCCAAAAACATTCAGTACTTC
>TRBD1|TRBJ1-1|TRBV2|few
CATYRGEAFF
TGTGCCACCTACAGGGGGGAAGCTTTCTTT
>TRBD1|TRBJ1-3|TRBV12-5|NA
CASGWDRGHGNTIYF
TGTGCTAGTGGTTGGGACAGGGGGCATGGAAACACCATATATTTT
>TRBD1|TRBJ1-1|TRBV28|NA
CASSTGTGVVGAFF
TGTGCCAGCAGTACTGGGACAGGGGTTGTGGGGGCTTTCTTT
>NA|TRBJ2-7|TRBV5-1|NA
CASSPGHIYEQYF
TGCGCCAGCAGCCCGGGACACATCTACGAGCAGTACTTC
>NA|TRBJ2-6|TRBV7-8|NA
CASSLALQVSGANVLTF
TGTGCCAGCAGCTTAGCCCTACAGGTCTCTGGGGCCAACGTCCTGACTTTC
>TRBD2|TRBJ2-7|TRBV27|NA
CASSLSRVLAGSYEQYF
TGTGCCAGCAGTTTATCGCGGGTGCTAGCGGGATCCTACGAGCAGTACTTC
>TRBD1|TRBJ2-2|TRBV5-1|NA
CASSLVDRWNTGELFF
TGCGCCAGCAGCTTGGTGGACAGGTGGAACACCGGGGAGCTGTTTTTT
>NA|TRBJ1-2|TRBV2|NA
CASSGGFEVSGYTF
TGTGCCAGCAGTGGGGGTTTCGAGGTCTCAGGCTACACCTTC
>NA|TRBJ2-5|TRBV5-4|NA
CASSLPRETQYF
TGTGCCAGCAGCCTACCCCGGGAGACCCAGTACTTC
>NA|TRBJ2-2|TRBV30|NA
CAWSVQPNTGELFF
TGTGCCTGGAGTGTACAGCCGAACACCGGGGAGCTGTTTTTT
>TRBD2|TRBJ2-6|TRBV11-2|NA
CASTGLAASGANVLTF
TGTGCCAGCACGGGACTAGCGGCGTCTGGGGCCAACGTCCTGACTTTC
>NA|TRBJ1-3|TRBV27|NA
CASSFKPPGHSGNTIYF
TGTGCCAGCAGTTTTAAACCTCCGGGACACTCTGGAAACACCATATATTTT
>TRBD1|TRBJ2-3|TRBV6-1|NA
CASSEALLGTGGSDTQYF
TGTGCCAGCAGTGAAGCGCTTCTGGGGACAGGGGGCTCAGATACGCAGTATTTT
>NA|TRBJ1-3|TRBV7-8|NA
CASSHVGGAFSGNTIYF
TGTGCCAGCAGCCACGTGGGAGGGGCCTTCTCTGGAAACACCATATATTTT
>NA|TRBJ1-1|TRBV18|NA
CASATGMNTEAFF
TGTGCCAGCGCAACAGGCATGAACACTGAAGCTTTCTTT
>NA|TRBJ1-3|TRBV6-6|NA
CASSPGQRGSGNTIYF
TGTGCCAGCAGCCCCGGACAGCGGGGGTCTGGAAACACCATATATTTT
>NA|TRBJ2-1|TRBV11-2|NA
CASSLLGVNEQFF
TGTGCCAGCAGCTTACTAGGGGTCAATGAGCAGTTCTTC
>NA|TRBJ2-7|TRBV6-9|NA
CASRNYEQYF
TGTGCCAGCCGAAACTACGAGCAGTACTTC
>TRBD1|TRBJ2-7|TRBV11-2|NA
CASSSQQGSSYEQYF
TGTGCCAGCAGCTCACAACAGGGGTCCTCCTACGAGCAGTACTTC
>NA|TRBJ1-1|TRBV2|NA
CASSAGAGWTEAFF
TGTGCCAGCAGTGCTGGGGCGGGGTGGACTGAAGCTTTCTTT
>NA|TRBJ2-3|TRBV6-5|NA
CASRLATHPGTQYF
TGTGCCAGCAGATTAGCGACTCATCCCGGTACGCAGTATTTT
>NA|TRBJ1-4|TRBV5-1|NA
CASSLGGRLNEKLFF
TGCGCCAGCAGCTTGGGTGGGCGGCTAAATGAAAAACTGTTTTTT
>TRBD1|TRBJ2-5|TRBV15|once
CATSYRTGAETQYF
TGTGCCACCAGCTACCGGACAGGGGCAGAGACCCAGTACTTC
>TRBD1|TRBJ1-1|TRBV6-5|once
CASSDDRDTEAFF
TGTGCCAGCAGTGATGACAGGGACACTGAAGCTTTCTTT
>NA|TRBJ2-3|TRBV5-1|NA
CASSFTGGTDTQYF
TGCGCCAGCAGCTTCACCGGGGGCACAGATACGCAGTATTTT
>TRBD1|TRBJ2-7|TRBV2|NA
CASSYTGTDLSF
TGTGCCAGCAGTTACACCGGGACAGACCTTTCCTTC
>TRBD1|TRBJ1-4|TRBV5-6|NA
CASSRQGEKLFF
TGTGCCAGCAGCCGACAGGGAGAAAAACTGTTTTTT
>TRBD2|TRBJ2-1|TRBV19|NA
CASSLSPTSGHNEQFF
TGTGCCAGTAGCCTAAGCCCCACTAGCGGACACAATGAGCAGTTCTTC
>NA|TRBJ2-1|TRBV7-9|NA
CASSNAGSEQFF
TGTGCCAGCAGCAATGCGGGGAGTGAGCAGTTCTTC
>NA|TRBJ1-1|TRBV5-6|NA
CASRDIANTEAFF
TGTGCCAGCAGGGACATAGCGAACACTGAAGCTTTCTTT
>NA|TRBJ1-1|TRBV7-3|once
CASSYTGKNTEAFF
TGTGCCAGCAGCTATACAGGAAAGAACACTGAAGCTTTCTTT
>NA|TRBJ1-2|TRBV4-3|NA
CASSQDGTSGYTF
TGCGCCAGCAGCCAAGACGGTACTAGTGGCTACACCTTC
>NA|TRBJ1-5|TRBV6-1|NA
CASSFGSNQPQHF
TGTGCCAGCAGTTTTGGGTCGAATCAGCCCCAGCATTTT
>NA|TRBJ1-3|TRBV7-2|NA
CASSLAATAGNTIYF
TGTGCCAGCAGCTTAGCGGCTACAGCTGGAAACACCATATATTTT
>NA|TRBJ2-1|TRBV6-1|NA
CASSVLDLSDVAQFF
TGTGCCAGCAGTGTACTAGACCTGTCGGACGTCGCGCAGTTCTTC
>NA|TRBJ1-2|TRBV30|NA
CAWVNGGYGYTF
TGTGCCTGGGTTAACGGGGGCTATGGCTACACCTTC
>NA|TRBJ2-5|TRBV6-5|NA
CASSRGGGRGETQYF
TGTGCCAGCAGTCGAGGGGGGGGTAGGGGAGAGACCCAGTACTTC
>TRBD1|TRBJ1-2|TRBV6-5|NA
CASSYATGENYGYTF
TGTGCCAGCAGTTACGCGACAGGGGAAAACTATGGCTACACCTTC
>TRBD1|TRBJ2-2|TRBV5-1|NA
CASSSRTGRGTGELFF
TGCGCCAGCAGCTCTAGGACAGGGCGAGGTACCGGGGAGCTGTTTTTT
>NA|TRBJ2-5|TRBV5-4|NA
CASSFGTGRETQYF
TGTGCCAGCAGCTTTGGAACAGGGCGAGAGACCCAGTACTTC
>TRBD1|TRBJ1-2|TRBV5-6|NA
CASRQGTGSNYGYTF
TGTGCCAGCAGACAAGGGACAGGGTCTAACTATGGCTACACCTTC
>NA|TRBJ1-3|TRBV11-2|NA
CASSLGPGSGNTIYF
TGTGCCAGCAGCTTAGGACCGGGCTCTGGAAACACCATATATTTT